Each of the 31 T cell receptor beta chains below was sequenced from the same sample in a study of blood T cell repertoires in COVID-19. Method: immunoSEQ multiplex PCR; TCRdb's copy keeps in-frame clones and lacks some. The sample contains roughly 150,000 clones, around 73% of which appear only once. Sequenced: PBMCs or T cells enriched from blood (not recorded which). The receptor source for this set is a woman between 45 and 60 years old who had recovered from COVID-19.

This chain connects TRBV5-1 to TRBJ1-3; unclear D gene. The CDR3 is made up of 14 amino acids. V lost 0 bases, J lost 8 bases, and 12 bases lay in between. Germline lookup yields CDR1 SGHRS and CDR2 YFSETQ. This CDR3 reads CASSLDPGTDTIYF. The CDR3 nucleotides read TGCGCCAGCAGCTTGGATCCAGGCACGGACACCATATATTTT.

The CDR3 sequence is CASSYRGLGELFF. The CDR3 nucleotides are TGTGCCAGCAGCTACAGGGGGCTCGGGGAGCTGTTTTTT. The gene calls are TRBV28 and TRBJ2-2; 9 bases match TRBD1. The germline V gene encodes CDR1 MDHEN and CDR2 SYDVKM. J was trimmed by 7 bases and V by 6 bases; bases with no gene match: 3. The CDR3 is made up of 13 amino acids.

In its sample, this clone was seen once. The chain employs TRBV7-9 and TRBJ1-1, with D tentatively TRBD1 (6 bases). V shed 5 bases and J shed 3 bases, with 16 bases lying between them. The CDR3 consists of 15 residues. CDR1 is SEHNR, CDR2 FQNEAQ, per germline (reference sequence). Written as DNA, the CDR3 is TGTGCCAGCAGCACCCGACAGGCGCTAGACACTGAAGCTTTCTTT. Translating gives CASSTRQALDTEAFF.

This chain uses TRBV5-5 with TRBJ2-5, with TRBD1 as a possible D gene (6 bases). Germline V gene lookup returns CDR1 SGHKS and CDR2 YYEKEE (reference sequence). The V gene lost 4 bases and the J gene lost 1 base, with 8 bases spanning the gap. This CDR3 spans 13 amino acids. The CDR3 DNA sequence: TGTGCCAGCAGCCCGGACAGCCAAGAGACCCAGTACTTC. Translation gives CASSPDSQETQYF.

CDR3 region: CASSLGPLAGEFETQYF. CDR3 nucleotides: TGTGCCAGCAGCTTAGGCCCCCTAGCGGGGGAGTTTGAGACCCAGTACTTC. The chain recombines TRBV7-3 with TRBJ2-5; 10 bases are a match to TRBD2. Germline CDR1 is SGHTA and CDR2 is FQGTGA. Unmatched junction bases numbered 11, after V lost 2 bases and J lost 5 bases. CDR3 size: 17 residues. Full variable domain (remainder filled in from reference TRBV7-3 and TRBJ2-5): GAGVSQTPSNKVTEKGKYVELRCDPISGHTALYWYRQSLGQGPEFLIYFQGTGAADDSGLPNDRFFAVRPEGSVSTLKIQRTERGDSAVYLCASSLGPLAGEFETQYFGPGTRLLVL.

This clone was seen only a few times. The genes are TRBV2 and TRBJ1-5; 10 positions agree with TRBD1. The CDR3 consists of 15 residues. Trimming cost V 6 bases and J 6 bases; bases outside gene matches: 8. Germline lookup yields CDR1 SNHLY and CDR2 FYNNEI. The CDR3 loop is CASRATGGAGQPQHF. For the CDR3, the DNA is TGTGCCAGCAGGGCGACAGGGGGCGCGGGTCAGCCCCAGCATTTT.

The genes are TRBV11-2 and TRBJ2-3, with D possibly being TRBD1 (5 bases). Germline lookup yields CDR1 SGHAT and CDR2 FQNNGV. The length of the CDR3 is 15 residues. V was trimmed by 5 bases and J by 5 bases, leaving 17 bases between them. The CDR3 region has the DNA TGTGCCAGCAGCCCCCCTCGGGTGCAGGGAGATACGCAGTATTTT. This gives the protein CASSPPRVQGDTQYF. Supplemented by reference TRBV11-2 and TRBJ2-3, the full variable domain reads EAGVAQSPRYKIIEKRQSVAFWCNPISGHATLYWYQQILGQGPKLLIQFQNNGVVDDSQLPKDRFSAERLKGVDSTLKIQPAKLEDSAVYLCASSPPRVQGDTQYFGPGTRLTVL.

The gene calls are TRBV20-1 and TRBJ1-1; 8 bases are a match to TRBD1. The J segment lost 2 bases and the V segment lost 3 bases, leaving 5 bases of the junction unmatched. The CDR3 consists of 14 residues. Germline V lookup: CDR1 DFQATT, CDR2 SNEGSKA (reference sequence). CDR3 DNA sequence: TGCAGTGCTAGTGGCGACAGGGGTAACACTGAAGCTTTCTTT. Protein: CSASGDRGNTEAFF.

This rearrangement joins TRBV15 to TRBJ2-4, with D possibly matching TRBD2 (5 bases). CDR1 and CDR2 (germline): LNHNV, YYDKDF (reference sequence). The CDR3 is 15 amino acids. V dropped 1 base and J dropped 0 bases, with 7 bases sitting between them. Here the CDR3 reads CATSRAGLAKNIQYF. The DNA of the CDR3 is TGTGCCACCAGCAGAGCTGGACTAGCCAAAAACATTCAGTACTTC.

This chain connects TRBV19 to TRBJ1-2; no clear D gene. CDR1 is LNHDA and CDR2 is SQIVND in the germline V gene (reference sequence). V lost 8 bases, J lost 1 base, and 8 bases lay in between. This CDR3 is 12 amino acids long. The CDR3 DNA is TGTGCCAGTTTGGACTATAACTATGGCTACACCTTC. Translated, it gives CASLDYNYGYTF.

The V gene is TRBV5-4, the J gene TRBJ2-5; tentative D call: TRBD1 (5 bases). Germline loops: CDR1 SGHNT, CDR2 YYREEE (reference sequence). This CDR3 is 14 amino acids long. Trimming took 5 bases from V and 5 from J, leaving 16 bases between them. The CDR3 DNA follows: TGTGCCAGCAGTCATCCGCAGGGAAGGGAGACCCAGTACTTC. Encoded protein: CASSHPQGRETQYF.

The CDR3 DNA follows: TGTGCCAGCAGTGACTCGGGAGCGGGGGGGACCCAGTACTTC. It translates to CASSDSGAGGTQYF. The chain recombines TRBV25-1 with TRBJ2-5, with TRBD2 matching 9 bases. Germline V gives CDR1 MGHDK, CDR2 SYGVNS. CDR3 size: 14 residues. V lost 3 bases, J lost 7 bases, and 6 bases stayed unmatched.

This chain joins TRBV6-5 and TRBJ2-1; 12 bases are shared with TRBD2. The CDR3 runs to 16 residues. Germline CDR1 and CDR2: MNHEY and SVGAGI. Trimming removed 2 bases from V and 5 bases from J; junction bases left unmatched: 4. Here the CDR3 DNA reads TGTGCCAGCAGTTACCTACTAGCGGGGGGTCACAATGAGCAGTTCTTC. This codes for CASSYLLAGGHNEQFF.

This clone has a handful of counts. This sequence joins TRBV11-2 and TRBJ2-3; TRBD2 might be the D (6 bases). The germline V and J ends were trimmed by 5 bases and 0 bases, with 15 bases remaining between them. Germline CDR1 SGHAT, CDR2 FQNNGV. The CDR3 spans 16 residues. The chain's CDR3 is CASSVPGLKSTDTQYF. CDR3 coding DNA: TGTGCCAGCAGCGTACCGGGACTCAAAAGCACAGATACGCAGTATTTT. The variable domain in full, completed from reference TRBV11-2 and TRBJ2-3, reads EAGVAQSPRYKIIEKRQSVAFWCNPISGHATLYWYQQILGQGPKLLIQFQNNGVVDDSQLPKDRFSAERLKGVDSTLKIQPAKLEDSAVYLCASSVPGLKSTDTQYFGPGTRLTVL.

This clone showed up just a few times. This chain joins TRBV19 and TRBJ2-2, with 9 bases identical to TRBD1. V shed 10 bases, J shed 5 bases, and the junction held 17 bases outside the gene matches. The CDR3 runs 17 residues. Germline lookup yields CDR1 LNHDA and CDR2 SQIVND (reference sequence). In DNA form, the CDR3 reads TGTGCCAACAGGAAGGGACAGGGACCATCGAGGACCGGGGAGCTGTTTTTT. Translated, it gives CANRKGQGPSRTGELFF. The full variable domain, with the rest looked up from reference TRBV19 and TRBJ2-2, is DGGITQSPKYLFRKEGQNVTLSCEQNLNHDAMYWYRQDPGQGLRLIYYSQIVNDFQKGDIAEGYSVSREKKESFPLTVTSAQKNPTAFYLCANRKGQGPSRTGELFFGEGSRLTVL.

The J gene is TRBJ2-7, the V gene TRBV19, with 9 bases lining up with TRBD1. V lost 8 bases and J lost 4; bases outside the gene matches: 18. Germline loops: CDR1 LNHDA, CDR2 SQIVND (reference sequence). The CDR3 contains 17 residues. For the CDR3, the DNA is TGTGCCAGTCGCTCACGACCGAAGGGACAGGGTAATTACGAGCAGTACTTC. Its translation is CASRSRPKGQGNYEQYF.

V and J are TRBV28 and TRBJ1-2; D possibly corresponds to TRBD1 (5 bases). With 7 bases removed from V and 6 bases from J, the gap between germline ends came to 15 bases. Looked up from germline, CDR1 is MDHEN and CDR2 is SYDVKM. This CDR3 is built from 13 residues. The DNA for the CDR3 is TGTGCCAGCACCCCCCCGGGGGTAGATGGCTACACCTTC. Its translation is CASTPPGVDGYTF.

This clone has just one count. This chain connects TRBV6-6 to TRBJ1-2; D unresolved. The V and J ends lost 2 bases and 0 bases respectively, with 10 bases between them. Looked up from germline, CDR1 is MNHNY and CDR2 is SVGAGI (reference sequence). The CDR3 totals 15 residues. CDR3 loop: CASSYRSSSNYGYTF. CDR3 nucleotide sequence: TGTGCCAGCAGTTACCGGAGCTCTTCTAACTATGGCTACACCTTC.

CDR3 loop: CATPLSGFSEQYF. CDR3 bases: TGTGCCACCCCGCTTTCAGGATTCAGCGAGCAGTACTTC. V usage is TRBV2 and J usage is TRBJ2-7; no definite D call. From germline, CDR1 is SNHLY and CDR2 FYNNEI. The CDR3 extends over 13 amino acids. Between the trimmed V and J ends, which lost 10 bases and 6 bases, there was a span of 19 bases.

The chain carries TRBV30 and TRBJ1-4; D gene ambiguous. V was shortened by 7 bases and J by 8 bases, with 23 bases between the two germline ends. Germline V gives CDR1 GTSNPN, CDR2 SVGIG (reference sequence). CDR3 length equals 15 residues. CDR3 protein: CAYLAVGSPMEKLFF. CDR3 nucleotides: TGTGCCTACCTAGCGGTCGGGTCCCCTATGGAAAAACTGTTTTTT.

The V and J genes are TRBV2 and TRBJ2-4, with no clear D. V was pared by 4 bases and J by 0 bases, with 13 bases between. The CDR3 runs to 16 residues. Germline-derived CDR1 and CDR2 are SNHLY and FYNNEI. In DNA, the CDR3 is TGTGCCAGCAGTGGGAGACTGCAGCTAGCCAAAAACATTCAGTACTTC. The encoded protein is CASSGRLQLAKNIQYF.

This clone was observed a few times. The rearrangement uses TRBV5-5 and TRBJ1-1, with a possible D match to TRBD1 (6 bases). Germline lookup yields CDR1 SGHKS and CDR2 YYEKEE (reference sequence). The CDR3 covers 14 residues. Trimming took off 7 bases at V and 3 bases at J, with 16 bases between the two ends. The CDR3 protein is CASSAHRVYTEAFF. CDR3 sequence (DNA): TGTGCCAGCTCTGCTCACAGGGTTTACACTGAAGCTTTCTTT. Variable domain in full (rest from reference TRBV5-5 and TRBJ1-1): DAGVTQSPTHLIKTRGQQVTLRCSPISGHKSVSWYQQVLGQGPQFIFQYYEKEERGRGNFPDRFSARQFPNYSSELNVNALLLGDSALYLCASSAHRVYTEAFFGQGTRLTVV.

This sequence joins TRBV9 and TRBJ1-5; possible D gene TRBD1, 6 bases. CDR3 length: 15 amino acids. Germline assignment: CDR1 SGDLS and CDR2 YYNGEE. V gave up 4 bases and J gave up 1 base, with 12 bases separating them. The CDR3 sequence: CASSPVGASNQPQHF. CDR3 coding DNA: TGTGCCAGCAGCCCCGTGGGGGCGAGCAATCAGCCCCAGCATTTT. Based on the CDR3 plus reference TRBV9 and TRBJ1-5, the full variable domain is DSGVTQTPKHLITATGQRVTLRCSPRSGDLSVYWYQQSLDQGLQFLIQYYNGEERAKGNILERFSAQQFPDLHSELNLSSLELGDSALYFCASSPVGASNQPQHFGDGTRLSIL.

Concerning this clone itself: Being one base from a much bigger clone, this may be a read error. The chain recombines TRBV9 with TRBJ2-3, with 10 bases identical to TRBD2. Unmatched junction bases numbered 2, after V lost 4 bases and J lost 0 bases. CDR1 and CDR2 (germline): SGDLS, YYNGEE. The CDR3 has 15 residues. Written as DNA, the CDR3 is TGTGCCAGCAGCCAGACTAGCGGGAGCACAGATACGCAGTATTTT. Translation: CASSQTSGSTDTQYF.

This chain links TRBV6-5 with TRBJ1-1; perhaps TRBD1 as D (5 bases). This CDR3 is built from 14 residues. Trimming pared 5 bases from V and 0 bases from J, leaving 10 bases between. Germline loops: CDR1 MNHEY, CDR2 SVGAGI. CDR3 in DNA: TGTGCCAGCAGTCGGGACTTAATGAACACTGAAGCTTTCTTT. This encodes CASSRDLMNTEAFF.

The chain carries TRBV10-3 and TRBJ2-7; perhaps TRBD1 as D (5 bases). The CDR3 is made up of 12 amino acids. The germline gives CDR1 ENHRY, CDR2 SYGVKD. V lost 4 bases and J 5 bases, leaving 9 bases between the germline ends. CDR3 amino acids: CAISAPGNEQYV. In DNA, the CDR3 is TGTGCCATCAGTGCCCCAGGGAACGAGCAGTACGTC.

The genes are TRBV5-3 and TRBJ1-5; the D is unclear. TRBV5-3 is flagged as an ORF with uncertain function. This CDR3 region has 16 residues. Trimming removed 2 bases at V and 0 bases at J, with 12 bases between. As DNA, the CDR3 is TGTGCCAGAAGCTTCCGACTGATCCATAGCAATCAGCCCCAGCATTTT. As protein: CARSFRLIHSNQPQHF.

The chain recombines TRBV5-1 with TRBJ1-4; TRBD1 matches 11 bases. There are 16 residues in the CDR3. Germline V gene sequence: CDR1 SGHRS, CDR2 YFSETQ. V lost 1 base and J lost 3; bases outside the gene matches: 2. CDR3 sequence: CASSLQGQGANEKLFF. The CDR3 DNA reads TGCGCCAGCAGCTTGCAGGGACAGGGGGCTAATGAAAAACTGTTTTTT.

The chain links TRBV14 to TRBJ2-1; 9 nucleotides agree with TRBD2. V lost 0 bases and J lost 2; bases outside the gene matches: 5. CDR3 length: 17 residues. CDR1 SGHDN and CDR2 FVKESK come from the germline V gene. CDR3 nucleotides: TGTGCCAGCAGCCAAGAACTAGCGGGCTCTACCTACAATGAGCAGTTCTTC. Amino acid sequence: CASSQELAGSTYNEQFF.

The rearrangement uses TRBV7-8 and TRBJ1-2; TRBD1 agrees at 7 bases. With 5 bases clipped from V and 8 bases from J, the junction kept 11 bases outside the gene matches. The CDR3 length is 14 residues. Germline-derived CDR1 and CDR2 are SGHVS and FQNEAQ. The CDR3 DNA reads as TGTGCCAGCAGCCCCTGGACAGGCGTGGGGGGCTACACCTTC. Its protein is CASSPWTGVGGYTF. Together with reference TRBV7-8 and TRBJ1-2, the CDR3 gives the full variable domain: GAGVSQSPRYKVAKRGQDVALRCDPISGHVSLFWYQQALGQGPEFLTYFQNEAQLDKSGLPSDRFFAERPEGSVSTLKIQRTQQEDSAVYLCASSPWTGVGGYTFGSGTRLTVV.

The chain carries TRBV19 and TRBJ1-1; the match to TRBD1 covers 12 bases. Per the germline V gene, CDR1 is LNHDA and CDR2 is SQIVND (reference sequence). This CDR3 has 18 residues. V was clipped by 4 bases and J by 1 base; unmatched bases: 10. Here the CDR3 reads CASSTARDRGRGNTEAFF. Written as DNA, the CDR3 is TGTGCCAGTAGTACCGCCCGGGACAGGGGGCGCGGGAACACTGAAGCTTTCTTT.